The 15 T cell receptor beta chains below all came from one sample that was sequenced in a study of blood T cell repertoires in COVID-19. Only in-frame clones appear in the TCRdb table, and some are missing; sequencing was by immunoSEQ multiplex PCR. The sample includes 360,000 or so clones, roughly 80% seen only once; the top ten take over 4.5%. The specimen was PBMCs or T cells enriched from blood (not recorded which). The receptors stem from a woman between 50 and 59 years old who had recovered from COVID-19.

This clone came up once. The rearrangement links TRBV10-3 to TRBJ2-7; D perhaps matches TRBD2 (6 bases). Trimming pared 0 bases from V and 3 bases from J, leaving 6 bases between. CDR1 and CDR2 (germline): ENHRY, SYGVKD. The CDR3 length is 13 residues. DNA of the CDR3: TGTGCCATCAGTGAGTCGGGGGGCTACGAGCAGTACTTC. Amino acid sequence: CAISESGGYEQYF.

This chain connects TRBV11-3 to TRBJ1-1, with D tentatively TRBD1 (6 bases). V lost 4 bases to trimming and J lost 0 bases, with 15 bases between them. CDR3 size: 16 residues. CDR1 is SGHNT and CDR2 is YENEEA in the germline V gene. The CDR3 sequence: CASSSPRGGMNTEAFF. DNA for the CDR3: TGTGCCAGCAGCTCCCCTCGTGGGGGCATGAACACTGAAGCTTTCTTT.

The chain is built from TRBV19 and TRBJ1-6; D remains ambiguous. CDR1 LNHDA and CDR2 SQIVND come from the germline V gene (reference sequence). Trimming left V 5 bases short and J 8 bases short, with 10 bases between. The CDR3 is 13 residues long. Written as DNA, the CDR3 is TGTGCCAGTAGTGAGTTGTTGGATTCACCCCTCCACTTT. It encodes CASSELLDSPLHF.

The chain recombines TRBV18 with TRBJ1-3; a possible D gene is TRBD1 (6 bases). CDR1 is KGHSH and CDR2 is LQKENI in the germline V gene. The CDR3 is made up of 20 amino acids. V lost 2 bases and J lost 0, with 23 bases in between. The CDR3 region is CASSPGLLVLGHDSGNTIYF. The DNA for the CDR3 is TGTGCCAGCTCACCAGGTCTGTTGGTTTTGGGACACGACTCTGGAAACACCATATATTTT. The variable domain in full, with the rest retrieved from reference TRBV18 and TRBJ1-3, is NAGVMQNPRHLVRRRGQEARLRCSPMKGHSHVYWYRQLPEEGLKFMVYLQKENIIDESGMPKERFSAEFPKEGPSILRIQQVVRGDSAAYFCASSPGLLVLGHDSGNTIYFGEGSWLTVV.

The V gene is TRBV14, the J gene TRBJ2-2; 7 bases align to TRBD1. The CDR3 consists of 17 residues. Trimming took 2 bases from V and 4 from J; bases not matched to a gene: 10. Germline V CDR1 and CDR2: SGHDN, FVKESK. The CDR3 nucleotides are TGTGCCAGCAGCCAATACCGGGACAGCCTCCTCACCGGGGAGCTGTTTTTT. This gives the protein CASSQYRDSLLTGELFF. The full variable domain, its missing parts supplied by reference TRBV14 and TRBJ2-2, is EAGVTQFPSHSVIEKGQTVTLRCDPISGHDNLYWYRRVMGKEIKFLLHFVKESKQDESGMPNNRFLAERTGGTYSTLKVQPAELEDSGVYFCASSQYRDSLLTGELFFGEGSRLTVL.

The chain has TRBV9 and TRBJ1-3; D is unresolved. Germline CDR1 and CDR2: SGDLS and YYNGEE. This CDR3 region has 15 residues. V gave up 7 bases and J gave up 0 bases, with 14 bases separating them. The CDR3 loop reads CASGREGRSGNTIYF. The CDR3, as DNA: TGTGCCAGCGGAAGGGAGGGCCGCTCTGGAAACACCATATATTTT. Full variable domain (missing parts from reference TRBV9 and TRBJ1-3): DSGVTQTPKHLITATGQRVTLRCSPRSGDLSVYWYQQSLDQGLQFLIQYYNGEERAKGNILERFSAQQFPDLHSELNLSSLELGDSALYFCASGREGRSGNTIYFGEGSWLTVV.

This clone was counted once. The chain links TRBV10-2 to TRBJ2-7; D is unresolved. Germline loops: CDR1 WSHSY, CDR2 SAAADI. V was trimmed by 7 bases and J by 3 bases, leaving 7 bases between them. The CDR3 contains 11 residues. In DNA, the CDR3 is TGCGCCAGCACTTCCCTCTACGAGCAGTACTTC. Translated, it gives CASTSLYEQYF.

The rearrangement links TRBV3-1 (or the pseudogene TRBV3-2) to TRBJ1-4; TRBD1 aligns across 8 bases. The CDR3 is made up of 16 amino acids. Germline trimming cut 4 bases from V and 7 bases from J; bases unmatched to any gene: 11. From germline, CDR1 is LGHDT and CDR2 YNNKEL (reference sequence). The CDR3 sequence: CASSPYGAGGGEKLFF. DNA for the CDR3: TGTGCCAGCAGCCCGTATGGGGCAGGGGGCGGTGAAAAACTGTTTTTT.

This clone was seen only once. This sequence joins TRBV19 and TRBJ1-2, with a possible D match to TRBD1 (6 bases). The V end lost 4 bases, the J end lost 2 bases, and 17 bases lay between the germline ends. This CDR3 has 16 residues. Germline values: CDR1 LNHDA, CDR2 SQIVND (reference sequence). The CDR3 nucleotides are TGTGCCAGTAGTACCTCATGGACAGTCGGCAACTATGGCTACACCTTC. This codes for CASSTSWTVGNYGYTF.

V gene TRBV11-2 combines with J gene TRBJ1-6; D is uncertain. V was pared by 1 base and J by 6 bases, with 10 bases between. Germline CDR1 and CDR2: SGHAT and FQNNGV. The CDR3 consists of 15 residues. CDR3 in DNA: TGTGCCAGCAGCTTAGCTCCCCCGGGTAATTCACCCCTCCACTTT. The encoded protein is CASSLAPPGNSPLHF.

V and J are TRBV9 and TRBJ2-1, with D possibly being TRBD2 (9 bases). The V and J ends lost 5 bases and 2 bases respectively, with 17 bases between them. The CDR3 extends over 16 amino acids. Germline V gives CDR1 SGDLS, CDR2 YYNGEE. The CDR3 loop reads CASSRTGTSPYNEQFF. CDR3 sequence (DNA): TGTGCCAGCAGTCGGACAGGGACTAGCCCCTACAATGAGCAGTTCTTC.

The chain is built from TRBV4-2 and TRBJ2-5, with TRBD2 identical over 11 bases. This CDR3 is 17 amino acids long. V shed 4 bases and J 6 bases; nucleotides not matched to a gene: 13. In germline, CDR1 is LGHNA, CDR2 YNFKEQ. The CDR3 is CASSPAGLAGGLKTQYF. Written as DNA, the CDR3 is TGTGCCAGCAGCCCCGCGGGCCTAGCGGGAGGCTTGAAGACCCAGTACTTC.

The V gene is TRBV6-4, the J gene TRBJ1-1; D gene uncertain. This CDR3 has 18 amino acids. V dropped 6 bases and J dropped 1 base, with 24 bases sitting between them. Germline V gene lookup returns CDR1 MRHNA and CDR2 SNTAGT. The CDR3 loop reads CASSERGFARGGNTEAFF. The DNA for the CDR3 is TGTGCCAGCAGCGAGAGAGGGTTCGCAAGAGGCGGGAACACTGAAGCTTTCTTT.

V usage is TRBV18 and J usage is TRBJ1-1, with 9 bases aligning to TRBD1. From germline, CDR1 is KGHSH and CDR2 LQKENI. The CDR3 loop spans 13 amino acids. V was clipped by 2 bases and J by 8 bases; unmatched bases: 3. CDR3 region: CASSPTTGGEAFF. The CDR3 DNA is TGTGCCAGCTCACCAACGACAGGGGGGGAAGCTTTCTTT.

J is TRBJ2-1 and V is TRBV14; TRBD2 matches 12 bases. The V gene's germline CDR1 is SGHDN and CDR2 FVKESK. V shed 0 bases and J 3 bases; nucleotides not matched to a gene: 0. The CDR3 is 16 amino acids. CDR3 in amino acids: CASSQELAGGYNEQFF. The CDR3 bases are TGTGCCAGCAGCCAAGAACTAGCGGGAGGCTACAATGAGCAGTTCTTC.